The T cell receptor beta chain described here comes from a study of identical twins (dated by TCRdb to about 2016). As for the study more broadly: TCR alpha and beta repertoires from monozygotic twins, unrelated adults of various ages and cord blood were deep-sequenced to test whether fetal clonotypes persist. Replicate twin experiments were performed at different times using different library preparation protocols to rule out contamination. Broad study findings and their caveats: A weaker excess of twin sharing was found in beta out-of-frame sequences because the signal-to-noise ratio was lowered by fewer shared sequences. Fewer insertions were carried by abundant cord blood beta clonotypes; a weaker similar trend was observed in young adult naive repertoires, while no such trend was observed in memory repertoires. Zero-insertion analyses could be partly confounded by invariant T cells such as MAIT and iNKT, though diverse VJ usage argued against such confounding for most clonotypes. Compared with coincidental sharing between unrelated individuals, out-of-frame TCR alpha sequences shared between twins showed an excess of sequences with low generation probability. Out-of-frame TCR alpha sharing in monozygotic twins was systematically underestimated by recombination models, whereas sharing between unrelated individuals was in agreement with the recombination models. Because the same donors could not be followed over many years, conclusions were based on cross-sectional statistical analysis.

Library construction relied on 5' RACE. TCRdb names Illumina HiSeq 2000 as the instrument used. Template switching introduced a universal primer binding site; the final cDNA contained a unique molecular identifier, enabling accurate counting of TCR cDNA molecules. Specific primers in the conserved constant-segment region were used to synthesize first-strand cDNA for the TCR alpha and beta chains. Each cDNA library was double barcoded, with a SMART-Mk sample barcode plus Illumina barcodes, to control for contamination. TruSeq adapter sequences and Illumina sample barcodes were added in two successive PCR steps. Sequencing of the TCR alpha and beta cDNA libraries was done on the Illumina HiSeq platform using custom primers. The source study handled its data this way. Raw reads were processed with MiGEC to extract unique molecular identifiers, and MiXCR was used to determine CDR3 positions. For each individual, recombination models were inferred using an EM algorithm with the repgenHMM and IGoR tools. The analysis of shared clonotypes was done with the tcR package in R, with sharing normalized by the product of cloneset sizes. To study raw recombination free of thymic and clonal selection effects, out-of-frame nonproductive sequences were analyzed. TCRdb cleaned the public reads at Q25 with fastp, built clones with MiXCR and kept in-frame beta chains. Every entry covers one CDR3 protein and lists the most common genes and DNA from its rows. The V and J calls here are based on TCRdb, not the publication. The sample table lists 650,000 to 800,000 distinct CDR3 sequences, 8.6% of them with a count of one. Jointly, the top ten make up around 0.98% of the sample.

All donors were healthy Caucasians. The twin cohort comprised three pairs of female monozygotic twins, all aged roughly 18 to 30 years. RNA for TCR libraries was isolated from peripheral blood mononuclear cells. A remark on this clonotype: What antigen it recognizes has not been identified. No much larger clonotype is one base removed from it; base qualities were not supplied.

These data also formed part of another study, on yellow fever vaccine responses in identical twins. Per the second study: The authors reported that the T cell response to vaccination in identical twins appeared partly convergent and partly personalized. In the study, vaccine-responding T cell clones were precisely tracked in identical twins.

This clonotype was sampled from a woman in her late teens or twenties in good health. The specimen sequenced was PBMCs.

The CDR3 corresponds to CASFNRGKNTEAFF. At the DNA level, the sequence is TGTGCCAGCTTCAACAGGGGCAAAAACACTGAAGCTTTCTTT. The chain links TRBV18 with TRBJ1-1, and 7 junctional nucleotides match TRBD1. The V end gives up 7 bases and the J end 2 bases, leaving 7 bases in the junction not matched to a gene. The CDR3 numbers 14 residues from cysteine through phenylalanine. Only CDR3 DNA remains: 42 bases, in frame from the first base. CDR1 and CDR2 are read off the germline V gene as KGHSH and LQKENI.